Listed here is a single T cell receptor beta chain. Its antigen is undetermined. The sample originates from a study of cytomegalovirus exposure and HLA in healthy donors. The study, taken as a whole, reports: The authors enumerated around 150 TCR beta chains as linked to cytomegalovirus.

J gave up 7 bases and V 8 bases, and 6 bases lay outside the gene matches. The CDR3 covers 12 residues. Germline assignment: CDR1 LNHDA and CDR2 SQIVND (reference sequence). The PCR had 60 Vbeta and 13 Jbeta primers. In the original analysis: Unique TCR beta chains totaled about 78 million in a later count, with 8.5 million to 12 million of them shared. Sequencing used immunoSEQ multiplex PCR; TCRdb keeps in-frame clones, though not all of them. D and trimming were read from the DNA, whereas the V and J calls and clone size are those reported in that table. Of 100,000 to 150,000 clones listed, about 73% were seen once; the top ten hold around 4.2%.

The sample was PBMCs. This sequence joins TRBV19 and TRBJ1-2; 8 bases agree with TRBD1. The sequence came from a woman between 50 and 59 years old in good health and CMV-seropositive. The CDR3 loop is CASEQGVSGYTF. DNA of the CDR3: TGTGCCAGTGAACAGGGGGTATCTGGCTACACCTTC.